This TCR beta chain was captured in a study of blood T cell repertoires in COVID-19. V lost 4 bases, J lost 3 bases, and 6 bases stayed unmatched. There are 15 residues in the CDR3. Per germline, CDR1 SGHRS and CDR2 YFSETQ. Repertoires were generated with immunoSEQ multiplex PCR, while TCRdb's copy carries only in-frame clones and drops some. The sample lists roughly 34,000 clones, 91% occurring once. The source of this sequence is a human donor with active COVID-19. The donor label of this sample is uncertain. The sequenced sample consisted of peripheral blood. V and J are TRBV5-1 and TRBJ1-1, with TRBD1 matching 10 bases. The CDR3: CASSIRQGAHTEAFF. In DNA form, the CDR3 reads TGCGCCAGCAGCATTAGACAGGGGGCGCACACTGAAGCTTTCTTT.